The 9 T cell receptor beta chains below were found in one sample sequenced in a study of shared clonotypes between healthy human individuals (dated by TCRdb to 2019 to 2021). The library relied on the immunoSEQ multiplex PCR assay. TCRdb took over this immuneACCESS table, retaining in-frame rearrangements with V and J assigned. Such tables are incomplete; in checked studies, under half of the missing clones stem from an unresolved V gene, and the remainder is unexplained. Here the sample has about 710,000 clones; around 73% occur a single time. The ten biggest clones cover roughly 1.9% of the sample. Sequencing used memory CD4+ T cells sorted from blood. This sample's cell subset or site label indicates: CD45RA-negative fraction. All receptors come from a woman aged 30 to 39 in good health.

The chain couples TRBV4-1 to TRBJ2-2; 9 nucleotides agree with TRBD2. V shed 1 base and J 9 bases; nucleotides not matched to a gene: 12. Germline V CDR1 and CDR2: MGHRA, YSYEKL. The CDR3 spans 17 residues. The CDR3 sequence: CASSQVKTSGRLRELFF. For the CDR3, the DNA is TGCGCCAGCAGCCAAGTTAAGACTAGCGGAAGGTTAAGGGAGCTGTTTTTT.

The CDR3 here is CASSPWGDTEAFF. CDR3 coding DNA: TGCGCCAGCAGCCCCTGGGGGGACACTGAAGCTTTCTTT. The V gene is TRBV5-1, the J gene TRBJ1-1, with D perhaps TRBD1 (5 bases). V lost 4 bases and J 3 bases, leaving 10 bases between the germline ends. The V gene's germline CDR1 is SGHRS and CDR2 YFSETQ. CDR3 length: 13 amino acids.

There are a few counts of this clone. DNA of the CDR3: TGTGCCAGCAGCCATGAATTCCAGGGGGCTGAGGGGTACACTGAAGCTTTCTTT. It specifies CASSHEFQGAEGYTEAFF. The rearrangement uses TRBV4-2 and TRBJ1-1; TRBD1 aligns across 8 bases. This CDR3 contains 18 residues. Germline V gives CDR1 LGHNA, CDR2 YNFKEQ. Unmatched junction bases numbered 15, after V lost 3 bases and J lost 3 bases.

The chain combines TRBV5-1 with TRBJ2-1, with 12 nucleotides matching TRBD2. Trimming cost V 2 bases and J 7 bases; bases outside gene matches: 7. The CDR3 has 16 amino acids. Per germline, CDR1 SGHRS and CDR2 YFSETQ. CDR3 nucleotide sequence: TGCGCCAGCAGCTTAGGCTCCCTAGCGGGAGGGAATGAGCAGTTCTTC. Its translation: CASSLGSLAGGNEQFF.

This chain joins TRBV6-6 and TRBJ2-3; TRBD1 matches at 10 bases. Germline CDR1 is MNHNY and CDR2 is SVGAGI (reference sequence). CDR3 length equals 16 residues. V was pared by 2 bases and J by 5 bases, with 7 bases of the junction left unmatched. CDR3: CASSYGSTGGGDTQYF. The CDR3 DNA reads as TGTGCCAGCAGTTACGGTTCGACAGGGGGCGGAGATACGCAGTATTTT.

This clone was counted a single time. The CDR3 loop reads CASTQTGGSYEQYF. In DNA form, the CDR3 reads TGCGCCAGCACTCAGACAGGGGGATCCTACGAGCAGTACTTC. This sequence joins TRBV5-1 and TRBJ2-7; 9 nucleotides align to TRBD1. The CDR3 consists of 14 residues. V gave up 6 bases and J gave up 1 base; unmatched junction bases: 5. Germline CDR1 is SGHRS and CDR2 is YFSETQ.

V gene TRBV5-1 combines with J gene TRBJ2-5; 9 positions agree with TRBD1. V shed 3 bases, J shed 4 bases, and the junction held 10 bases outside the gene matches. The CDR3 sequence is 16 residues long. CDR1 SGHRS and CDR2 YFSETQ come from the germline V gene. CDR3 in amino acids: CASSYYLTGGGETQYF. The CDR3 region has the DNA TGCGCCAGCAGCTATTACCTAACAGGGGGCGGAGAGACCCAGTACTTC. Using reference TRBV5-1 and TRBJ2-5 for the parts outside the CDR3, the full variable domain is KAGVTQTPRYLIKTRGQQVTLSCSPISGHRSVSWYQQTPGQGLQFLFEYFSETQRNKGNFPGRFSGRQFSNSRSEMNVSTLELGDSALYLCASSYYLTGGGETQYFGPGTRLLVL.

The chain uses TRBV6-6 and TRBJ2-7; D unresolved. The ends were cut back, 8 bases at V and 0 bases at J, with 17 bases in the middle. This CDR3 region has 15 residues. The germline V gene encodes CDR1 MNHNY and CDR2 SVGAGI (reference sequence). The CDR3 nucleotides read TGTGCCAGCCGGAGTTTCGGGCCGACCTCCTACGAGCAGTACTTC. This sequence encodes CASRSFGPTSYEQYF.

The count of this clone is one. The V call is TRBV10-1, the J call TRBJ2-4; D might be TRBD1 (5 bases). V was pared by 4 bases and J by 7 bases, with 11 bases between. The CDR3 length is 13 residues. In germline, CDR1 is WNHNN, CDR2 SYGVQD (reference sequence). The DNA for the CDR3 is TGCGCCAGCAGTGGCCCAGGGAATAACATTCAGTACTTC. Translating gives CASSGPGNNIQYF.